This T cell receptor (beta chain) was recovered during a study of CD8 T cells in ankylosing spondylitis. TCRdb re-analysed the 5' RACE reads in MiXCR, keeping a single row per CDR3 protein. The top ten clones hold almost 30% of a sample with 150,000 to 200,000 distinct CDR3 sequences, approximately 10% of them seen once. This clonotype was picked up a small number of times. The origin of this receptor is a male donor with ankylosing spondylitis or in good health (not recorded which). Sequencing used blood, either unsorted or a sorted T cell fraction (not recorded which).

The CDR3 DNA follows: TGTGCCAGCAGCCCAGGACTAGCGCGTCACAATGAGCAGTTCTTC. Amino acids: CASSPGLARHNEQFF. V gene TRBV7-7 combines with J gene TRBJ2-1; 9 bases line up with TRBD2. CDR3 length: 15 amino acids. V was clipped by 5 bases and J by 5 bases; unmatched bases: 7. CDR1 is SSHAT and CDR2 is FNYEAQ in the germline V gene (reference sequence).